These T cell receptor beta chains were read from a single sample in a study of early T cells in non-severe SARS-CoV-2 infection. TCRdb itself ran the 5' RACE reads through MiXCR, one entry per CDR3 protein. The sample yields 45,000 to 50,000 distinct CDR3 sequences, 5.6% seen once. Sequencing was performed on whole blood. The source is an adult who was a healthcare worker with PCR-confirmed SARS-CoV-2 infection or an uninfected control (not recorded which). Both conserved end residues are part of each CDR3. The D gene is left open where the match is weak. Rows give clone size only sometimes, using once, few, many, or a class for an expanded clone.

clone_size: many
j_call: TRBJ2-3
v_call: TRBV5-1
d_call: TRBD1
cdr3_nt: TGCGCCAGCAGCGTGACAGGGGCCCGGGGTACTAGCACAGATACGCAGTATTTT
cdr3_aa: CASSVTGARGTSTDTQYF

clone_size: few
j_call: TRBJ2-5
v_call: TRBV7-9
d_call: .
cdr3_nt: TGTGCCAGCAGCTTCCCCCTCGAGGAGACCCAGTACTTC
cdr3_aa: CASSFPLEETQYF

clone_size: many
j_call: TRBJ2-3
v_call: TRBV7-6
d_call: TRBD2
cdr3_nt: TGTGCCAGCAGCATACAGCGGGGCGGGAATACGCAGTATTTT
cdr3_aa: CASSIQRGGNTQYF

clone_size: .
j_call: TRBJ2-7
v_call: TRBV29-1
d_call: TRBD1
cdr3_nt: TGCAGCACAAGCAAGGGGACAGGGGGTTACGAGCAGTACTTC
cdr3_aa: CSTSKGTGGYEQYF

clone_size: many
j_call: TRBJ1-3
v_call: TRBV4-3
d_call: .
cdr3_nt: TGCGCCAGCAGCCAAGGCTACTCTGGAAACACCATATATTTT
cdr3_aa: CASSQGYSGNTIYF

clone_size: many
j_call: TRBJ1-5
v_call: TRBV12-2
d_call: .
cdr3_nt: TGTGCAAGTCGAAGGGACAGGGAGTGCGGCAATCAGCCCCAGCATTTT
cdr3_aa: CASRRDRECGNQPQHF

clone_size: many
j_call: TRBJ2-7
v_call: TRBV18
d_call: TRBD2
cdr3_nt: TGTGCCAGCTCACCAACTAGCGGGTCCTACGAGCAGTACTTC
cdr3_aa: CASSPTSGSYEQYF

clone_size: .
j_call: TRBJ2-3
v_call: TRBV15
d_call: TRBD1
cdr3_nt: TGTGCCACCAGCAGAGTGGGGGACAGGGGGCCAGATACGCAGTATTTT
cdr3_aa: CATSRVGDRGPDTQYF

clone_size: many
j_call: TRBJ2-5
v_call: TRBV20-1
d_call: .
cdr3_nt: TGCAGTGCACGCATCACCGGGACTCAAGAGACCCAGTACTTC
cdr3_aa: CSARITGTQETQYF

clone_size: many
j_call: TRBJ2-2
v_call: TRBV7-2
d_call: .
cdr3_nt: TGTGCCAGCAGCTTAAACAGGGCAGTCTCCGGGGAGCTGTTTTTT
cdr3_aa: CASSLNRAVSGELFF

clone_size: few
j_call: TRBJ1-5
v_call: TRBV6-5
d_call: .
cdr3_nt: TGTGCCAGCAGGGGCGAGCTCAATCAGCCCCAGCATTTT
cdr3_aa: CASRGELNQPQHF